This TCR beta chain was identified in a study of shared clonotypes between healthy human individuals. Several immunoSEQ plates received, in even portions, the genomic DNA of each subset. In replicate PCRs of sorted subsets, around 200 ng DNA, approximately 32,000 T cell genomes, was used. The method was immunoSEQ multiplex PCR; TCRdb's version includes in-frame clones alone and lacks a portion of them. The data contain 1.4 million or so clones, 98% of them singletons. This CDR3 comprises 17 residues. As to this clone: Its antigen is unknown.

Study outcomes and limitations: Shared clonotypes across all four donors exceeded non-shared ones in generation probability.

Sequenced sample: naive CD4+ T cells sorted from blood. This sample's subset: CD45RA+ positively selected. The chain recombines TRBV21-1 with TRBJ2-7; TRBD1, as called in the table, went unchecked against the DNA. TRBV21-1 is described as a pseudogene. The TCR sequence derives from a man aged 25-40 years in good health. The DNA for the CDR3 is TGTGCCAGCAGCAAAGGGCCACGGACAGGGGGGACTTACGAGCAGTACTTC. Its translation: CASSKGPRTGGTYEQYF.